The clone carrying this TCR beta chain has a handful of counts. Its antigen is not identified. V was trimmed by 3 bases and J by 2 bases, leaving 11 bases between them. The CDR3 totals 15 residues. Germline CDR1 and CDR2: LNHNV and YYDKDF (reference sequence). This record belongs to a study of cytomegalovirus exposure and HLA in healthy donors. Study as a whole: A data release that came early held tens of millions of unique TCRs from HLA-typed donors. The Caucasian-associated ancestry cluster held roughly 84% of over 350 genotyped donors.

The PCR ran on 60 Vbeta and 13 Jbeta primers. Clones were sequenced by immunoSEQ multiplex PCR, and TCRdb holds only the in-frame ones, with some missing. The repertoire holds 100,000 to 150,000 clones, 70% to 80% seen once, with approximately 3.6% in the top ten. Study results and limitations: The authors enumerated 164 TCR beta chains as linked to cytomegalovirus.

The specimen sequenced was PBMCs. This receptor was identified in a man younger than 45 in good health and CMV-seronegative. The V and J genes are TRBV15 and TRBJ2-1; D might be TRBD2 (5 bases). CDR3 protein: CATSRPGKTYNEQFF. As DNA, the CDR3 is TGTGCCACCAGCAGGCCGGGAAAAACCTACAATGAGCAGTTCTTC.